The next 7 T cell receptor beta chains were all read from a single sample in a study of monozygotic twins with inflammatory bowel disease (dated by TCRdb to the late 2010s). To prepare the library, 5' RACE was applied. Sequencing was performed on an Illumina HiSeq 2500. TCRdb reprocessed the reads, so every CDR3 protein sequence counts as one entry and DNA is not shown. The table kept for this sample lists 150,000 to 200,000 distinct CDR3 sequences. Of the sample, around 2.8% is held by the ten largest clones. Specimen: blood. Receptors originate from a human donor with ulcerative colitis or Crohn's disease, or a healthy co-twin of an affected twin (not recorded which).

The chain links TRBV14 to TRBJ2-3; TCRdb designates TRBD1, a call that cannot be tested without DNA. The CDR3 contains 16 residues. Germline V lookup: CDR1 SGHDN, CDR2 FVKESK. CDR3 amino acids: CASSRSTGSSTDTQYF.

This sequence joins TRBV18 and TRBJ2-7; checking the TCRdb D call of TRBD1 is not possible without DNA. Per germline, CDR1 KGHSH and CDR2 LQKENI. This CDR3 has 17 residues. This chain's CDR3 is CASSPALSGTKLGEQYF.

The V call is TRBV7-3, the J call TRBJ2-1. Germline values: CDR1 SGHTA, CDR2 FQGTGA. CDR3 length equals 13 residues. The CDR3 sequence: CASSLPGLHEQFF. The whole variable domain, filled in from reference TRBV7-3 and TRBJ2-1, reads GAGVSQTPSNKVTEKGKYVELRCDPISGHTALYWYRQSLGQGPEFLIYFQGTGAADDSGLPNDRFFAVRPEGSVSTLKIQRTERGDSAVYLCASSLPGLHEQFFGPGTRLTVL.

This chain connects TRBV5-1 to TRBJ1-1. Germline CDR1 is SGHRS and CDR2 is YFSETQ. This CDR3 has 13 residues. The CDR3 reads CASSLDRGPEAFF.

The gene calls are TRBV28 and TRBJ2-3; TCRdb's D gene call, TRBD1, goes unchecked for lack of DNA. CDR1 is MDHEN, CDR2 SYDVKM, per germline. The CDR3 is made up of 14 amino acids. This CDR3 reads CASSSDRITDTQYF.

The CDR3 is CSARGRERGTGELFF. The chain is built from TRBV20-1 and TRBJ2-2; lacking DNA, the TRBD2 call made by TCRdb goes unchecked. The CDR3 has 15 residues. Germline CDR1 and CDR2: DFQATT and SNEGSKA (reference sequence).

V gene TRBV4-3 combines with J gene TRBJ2-1; TCRdb lists TRBD2, though no DNA is available to test this call. From germline, CDR1 is LGHNA and CDR2 YSLEER. The CDR3 runs 15 residues. CDR3 region: CASSQGGSGVNEQFF.